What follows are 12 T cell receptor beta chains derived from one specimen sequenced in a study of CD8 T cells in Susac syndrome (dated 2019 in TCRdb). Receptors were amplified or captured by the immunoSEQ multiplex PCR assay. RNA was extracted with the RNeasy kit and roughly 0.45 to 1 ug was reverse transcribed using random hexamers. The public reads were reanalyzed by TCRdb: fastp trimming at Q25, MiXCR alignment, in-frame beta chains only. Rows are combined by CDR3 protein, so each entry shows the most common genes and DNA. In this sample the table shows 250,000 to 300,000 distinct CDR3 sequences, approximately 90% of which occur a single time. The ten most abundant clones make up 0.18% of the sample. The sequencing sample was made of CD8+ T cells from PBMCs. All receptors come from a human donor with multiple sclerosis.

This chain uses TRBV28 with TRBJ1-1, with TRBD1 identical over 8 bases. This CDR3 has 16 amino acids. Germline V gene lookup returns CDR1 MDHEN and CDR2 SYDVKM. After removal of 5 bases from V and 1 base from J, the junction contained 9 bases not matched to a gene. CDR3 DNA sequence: TGTGCCAGCAGTCCCGCCATGACAGGGGCGAACACTGAAGCTTTCTTT. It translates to CASSPAMTGANTEAFF.

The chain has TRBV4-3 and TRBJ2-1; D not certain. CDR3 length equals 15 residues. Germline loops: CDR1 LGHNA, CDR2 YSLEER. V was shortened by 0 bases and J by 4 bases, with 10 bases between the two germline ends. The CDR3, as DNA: TGCGCCAGCAGCCAAGATCCCGGAGTTTACAATGAGCAGTTCTTC. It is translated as CASSQDPGVYNEQFF.

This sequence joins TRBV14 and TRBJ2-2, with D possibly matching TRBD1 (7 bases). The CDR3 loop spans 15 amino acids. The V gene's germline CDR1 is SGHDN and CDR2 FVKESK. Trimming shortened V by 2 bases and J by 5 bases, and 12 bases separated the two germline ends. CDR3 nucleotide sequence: TGTGCCAGCAGCCAACGACAGGGAGGAACCGGGGAGCTGTTTTTT. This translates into CASSQRQGGTGELFF.

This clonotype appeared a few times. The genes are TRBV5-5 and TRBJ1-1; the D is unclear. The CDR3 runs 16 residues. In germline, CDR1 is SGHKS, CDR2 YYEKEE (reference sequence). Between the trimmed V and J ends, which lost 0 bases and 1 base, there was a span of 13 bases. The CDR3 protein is CASSLVLGIGNTEAFF. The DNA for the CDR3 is TGTGCCAGCAGCTTGGTATTGGGGATAGGGAACACTGAAGCTTTCTTT.

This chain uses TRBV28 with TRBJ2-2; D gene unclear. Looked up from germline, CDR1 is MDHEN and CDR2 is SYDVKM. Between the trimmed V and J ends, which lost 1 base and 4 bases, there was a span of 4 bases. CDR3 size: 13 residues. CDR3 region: CASSLSVTGELFF. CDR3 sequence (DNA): TGTGCCAGCAGTTTATCCGTCACCGGGGAGCTGTTTTTT.

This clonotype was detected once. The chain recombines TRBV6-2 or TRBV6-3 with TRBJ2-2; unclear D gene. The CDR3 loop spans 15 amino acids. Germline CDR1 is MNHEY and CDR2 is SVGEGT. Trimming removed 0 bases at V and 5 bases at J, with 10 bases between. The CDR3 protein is CASSYSVVATGELFF. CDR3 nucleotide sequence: TGTGCCAGCAGTTACTCGGTGGTGGCTACCGGGGAGCTGTTTTTT.

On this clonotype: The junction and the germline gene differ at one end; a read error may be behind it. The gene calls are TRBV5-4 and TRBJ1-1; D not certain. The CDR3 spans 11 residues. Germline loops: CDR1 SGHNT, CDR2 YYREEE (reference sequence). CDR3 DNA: TGTGCCAGCAGCTTGAGCGGGGAAGTTTTCTTT. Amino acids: CASSLSGEVFF.

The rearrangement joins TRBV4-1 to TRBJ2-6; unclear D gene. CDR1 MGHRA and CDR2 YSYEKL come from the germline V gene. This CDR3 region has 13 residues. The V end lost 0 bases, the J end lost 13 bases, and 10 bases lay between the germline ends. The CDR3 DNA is TGCGCCAGCAGCCAAGATCAACGTCAAGTCCTGACTTTC. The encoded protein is CASSQDQRQVLTF.

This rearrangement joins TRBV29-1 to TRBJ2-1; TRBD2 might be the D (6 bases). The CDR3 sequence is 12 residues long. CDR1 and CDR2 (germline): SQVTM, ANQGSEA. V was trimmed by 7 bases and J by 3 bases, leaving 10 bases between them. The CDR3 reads CSAPTSYNEQFF. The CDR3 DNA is TGCAGCGCTCCGACTAGCTACAATGAGCAGTTCTTC.

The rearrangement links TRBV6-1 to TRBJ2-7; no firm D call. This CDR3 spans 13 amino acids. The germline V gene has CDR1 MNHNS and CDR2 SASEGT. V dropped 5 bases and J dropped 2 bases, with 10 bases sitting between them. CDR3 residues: CASSRNSPYEQYF. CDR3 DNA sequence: TGTGCCAGCAGTAGGAACAGTCCCTACGAGCAGTACTTC.

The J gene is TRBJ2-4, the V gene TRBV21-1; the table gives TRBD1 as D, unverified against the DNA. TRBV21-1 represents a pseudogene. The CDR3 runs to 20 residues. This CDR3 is CASSKKKAPIRPLAKNIQYF. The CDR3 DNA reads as TGTGCCAGCAGCAAAAAAAAGGCCCCCATCAGACCTTTAGCCAAAAACATTCAGTACTTC.

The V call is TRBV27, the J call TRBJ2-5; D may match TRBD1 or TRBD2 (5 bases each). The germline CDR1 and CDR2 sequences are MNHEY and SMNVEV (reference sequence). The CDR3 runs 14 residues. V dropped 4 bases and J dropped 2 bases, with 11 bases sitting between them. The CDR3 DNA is TGTGCCAGCAGTTCTCGAGGGGAACAAGAGACCCAGTACTTC. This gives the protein CASSSRGEQETQYF.